This TCR beta chain was sequenced during a study of blood T cell repertoires in COVID-19. Study-level information: Sites in the United States, Italy and Spain provided acute and convalescent COVID-19 samples. PBMCs, B-cell-depleted T cells, or T cells were the source of the cDNA or gDNA that made up the material.

CDR1 and CDR2 (germline): SGDLS, YYNGEE. The germline V and J ends were trimmed by 3 bases and 9 bases, with 10 bases remaining between them. This CDR3 has 13 residues. In the authors' workflow: For nucleated cells, counts were estimated from reference gene primer amplification. Profiling relied on immunoSEQ multiplex PCR, and the TCRdb table lists in-frame clones only, not all of them. V and J calls and clone size are copied from that table; D and trimming were computed from the DNA. The sample carries almost 350,000 clones, more than 70% recorded once. Seattle cases were enrolled at active infection and followed longitudinally.

The TCR was taken from a woman aged 55-70 years with COVID-19, enrolled during active disease. Sequencing was carried out using peripheral blood. The V call is TRBV9, the J call TRBJ1-6; a possible D gene is TRBD1 (5 bases). This chain's CDR3 is CASSGGVGSPLHF. CDR3 bases: TGTGCCAGCAGCGGGGGGGTAGGTTCACCCCTCCACTTT.